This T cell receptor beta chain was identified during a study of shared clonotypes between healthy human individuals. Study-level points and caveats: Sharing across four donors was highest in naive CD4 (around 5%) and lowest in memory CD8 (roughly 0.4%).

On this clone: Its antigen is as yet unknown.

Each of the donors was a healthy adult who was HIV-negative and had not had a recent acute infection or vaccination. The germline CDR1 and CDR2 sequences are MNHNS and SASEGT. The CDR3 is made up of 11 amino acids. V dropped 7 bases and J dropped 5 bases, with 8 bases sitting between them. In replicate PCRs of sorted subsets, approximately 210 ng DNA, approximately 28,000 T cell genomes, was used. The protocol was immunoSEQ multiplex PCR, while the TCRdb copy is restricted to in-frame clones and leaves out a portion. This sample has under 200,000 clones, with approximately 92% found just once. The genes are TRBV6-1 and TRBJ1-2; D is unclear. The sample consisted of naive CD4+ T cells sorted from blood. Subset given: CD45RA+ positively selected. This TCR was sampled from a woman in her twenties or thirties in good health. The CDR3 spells CASKEGYGYTF. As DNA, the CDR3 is TGTGCCAGCAAGGAAGGGTATGGCTACACCTTC.